This entry describes one T cell receptor (beta chain). The data stem from a study of blood T cell repertoires in COVID-19. On the study more broadly: Material from acute and convalescent COVID-19 was sourced from the United States, Italy and Spain. From T cells, B-cell-depleted T cells, or PBMCs came the material, which was cDNA or gDNA.

CDR1 and CDR2 from the germline V gene are MNHEY and SMNVEV (reference sequence). This CDR3 is 15 amino acids long. The V gene lost 5 bases and the J gene lost 6 bases, with 20 bases spanning the gap. Profiling relied on immunoSEQ multiplex PCR, and the TCRdb table lists in-frame clones only, not all of them. The repertoire holds roughly 200,000 clones, with 80% to 90% as singletons. The source of this sequence is a woman aged 80 or over with active or convalescent COVID-19. V and J are TRBV27 and TRBJ2-7; possibly TRBD1 for D (6 bases). The sequenced sample consisted of peripheral blood. The CDR3 protein is CASSPLPQGFGEQYF. DNA of the CDR3: TGTGCCAGCAGTCCCCTCCCACAGGGTTTCGGCGAGCAGTACTTC.